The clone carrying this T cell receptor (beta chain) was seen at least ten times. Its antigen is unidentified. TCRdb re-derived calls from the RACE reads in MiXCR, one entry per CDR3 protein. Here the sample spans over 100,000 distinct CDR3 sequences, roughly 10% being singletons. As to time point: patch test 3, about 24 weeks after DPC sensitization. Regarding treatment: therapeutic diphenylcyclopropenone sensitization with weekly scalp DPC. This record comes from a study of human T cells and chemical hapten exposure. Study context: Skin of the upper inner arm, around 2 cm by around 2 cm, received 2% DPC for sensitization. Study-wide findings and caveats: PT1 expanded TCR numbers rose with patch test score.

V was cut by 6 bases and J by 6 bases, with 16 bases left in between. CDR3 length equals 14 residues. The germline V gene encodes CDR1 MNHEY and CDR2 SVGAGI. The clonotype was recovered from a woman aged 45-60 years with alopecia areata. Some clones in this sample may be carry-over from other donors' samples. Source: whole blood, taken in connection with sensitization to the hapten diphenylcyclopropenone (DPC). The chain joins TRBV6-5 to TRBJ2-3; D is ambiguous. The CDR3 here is CASRESQVPDTQYF. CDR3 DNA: TGTGCCAGCAGGGAGAGCCAAGTTCCCGATACGCAGTATTTT.